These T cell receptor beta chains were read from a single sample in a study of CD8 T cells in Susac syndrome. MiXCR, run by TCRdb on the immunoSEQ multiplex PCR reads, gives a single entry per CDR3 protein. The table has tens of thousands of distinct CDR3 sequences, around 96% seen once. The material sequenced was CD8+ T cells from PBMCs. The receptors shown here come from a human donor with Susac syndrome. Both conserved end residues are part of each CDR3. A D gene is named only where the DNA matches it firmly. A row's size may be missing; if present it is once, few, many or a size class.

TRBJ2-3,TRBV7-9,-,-,CASSLWRGGTDTQYF,TGTGCCAGCAGCTTATGGCGGGGTGGCACAGATACGCAGTATTTT
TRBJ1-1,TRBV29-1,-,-,CSVAQSGLEAFF,TGCAGCGTTGCCCAATCCGGGCTTGAAGCTTTCTTT
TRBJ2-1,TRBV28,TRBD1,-,CASSPSPGTGETSEFF,TGTGCCAGCAGCCCATCCCCCGGGACAGGGGAGACTAGCGAGTTCTTC
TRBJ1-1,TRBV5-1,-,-,CASSLDSARFEITEAFF,TGCGCCAGCAGCTTGGACAGCGCCCGGTTTGAGATCACTGAAGCTTTCTTT
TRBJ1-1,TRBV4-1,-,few,CASSQRGTEAFF,TGCGCCAGCAGCCAACGGGGCACTGAAGCTTTCTTT
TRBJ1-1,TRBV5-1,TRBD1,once,CASSTNRGLNTEAFF,TGCGCCAGCAGCACCAACAGGGGCCTGAACACTGAAGCTTTCTTT
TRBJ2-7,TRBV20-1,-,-,CSARGRPAYEQYF,TGCAGTGCTAGGGGGAGGCCCGCCTACGAGCAGTACTTC
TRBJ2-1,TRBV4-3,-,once,CASSQNRANSYNEQFF,TGCGCCAGCAGCCAAAACAGGGCGAACTCCTACAATGAGCAGTTCTTC
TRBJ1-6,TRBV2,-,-,CASSVDRNSPLHF,TGTGCCAGCAGTGTAGACAGAAATTCACCCCTCCACTTT
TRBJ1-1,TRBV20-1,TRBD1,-,CSSNQGANTEAFF,TGCAGTTCTAACCAGGGGGCGAACACTGAAGCTTTCTTT
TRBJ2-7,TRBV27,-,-,CASSSPPGNEQYF,TGTGCCAGCAGTTCCCCCCCGGGGAACGAGCAGTACTTC
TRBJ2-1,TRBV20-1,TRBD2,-,CSARAITSGEYNEQFF,TGCAGTGCTAGAGCTATTACTAGCGGGGAGTACAATGAGCAGTTCTTC
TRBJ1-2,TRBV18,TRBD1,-,CASSPGTGKKNYGYTF,TGTGCCAGCTCACCTGGGACAGGGAAGAAAAACTATGGCTACACCTTC
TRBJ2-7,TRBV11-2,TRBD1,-,CASSSLWTGTYEQYF,TGTGCCAGCAGCTCCTTGTGGACAGGGACCTACGAGCAGTACTTC
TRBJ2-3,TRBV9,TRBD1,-,CASSPLQGARDTQYF,TGTGCCAGCAGCCCGCTCCAGGGGGCGAGGGATACGCAGTATTTT
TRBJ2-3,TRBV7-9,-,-,CASSLSVDTQYF,TGTGCCAGCAGCTTATCCGTAGATACGCAGTATTTT
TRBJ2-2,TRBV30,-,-,CAWRYAGELFF,TGTGCCTGGAGGTATGCCGGGGAGCTGTTTTTT
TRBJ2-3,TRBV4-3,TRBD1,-,CASSHLGQGAGDTQYF,TGCGCCAGCAGCCATCTAGGACAGGGGGCGGGGGATACGCAGTATTTT
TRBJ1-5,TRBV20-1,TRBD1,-,CSAGTGLNQPQHF,TGCAGTGCGGGGACAGGGTTAAATCAGCCCCAGCATTTT